This T cell receptor beta chain was observed in a study of OX40 agonist ivuxolimab in advanced cancers. Study context: Dosing consisted of intravenous ivuxolimab at 0.01 to 10 mg/kg every 2 weeks. Study results and caveats: Relative to CD4+, CD8+ T cells held more expanded clones on average. Certain nonresponders likewise exhibited a low normalized T-cell clonal expansion. With doses of 0.1 to 3.0 mg/kg, CD4+ and CD8+ blood T cells had undergone clonal expansion by week 6.

CDR1 LGHNA and CDR2 YNFKEQ come from the germline V gene. The length of the CDR3 is 15 residues. The junction had 6 bases not matched to a gene; V was cut back by 2 bases and J by 4 bases. Data came from immunoSEQ multiplex PCR; TCRdb stores just in-frame clones and leaves some out. The sample yields roughly 51,000 clones, around 88% seen once. This clone showed up just once. Antigen unknown. The TCR originated in an adult with an advanced solid tumor such as melanoma, head and neck, liver or kidney cancer. The material sequenced was CD4+ or CD8+ T cells sorted from blood, taken in a trial of the OX40 agonist ivuxolimab. The chain couples TRBV4-2 to TRBJ2-5; 8 bases agree with TRBD2. The CDR3: CASSQSGRAGETQYF. The CDR3 DNA reads TGTGCCAGCAGCCAATCCGGGAGGGCCGGAGAGACCCAGTACTTC.